These 23 T cell receptor beta chains originate from one sample sequenced in a study of blood T cells in healthy people across ages. Combining a sample-barcoded 5' primer with a J-beta primer mix, a second PCR ran for about 7 to 11 cycles. MiXCR was run by TCRdb on the 5' RACE reads, yielding one entry per CDR3 protein. Among around 820,000 distinct CDR3 sequences, just under 25% were seen once, and the ten largest hold approximately 4%. The same sample was also studied in work on T cells of mothers and their children.

Sequencing was carried out using blood. The receptors here all came from a boy aged 5 to 17 in good health.

V and J are TRBV27 and TRBJ2-1, with TRBD1 identical over 7 bases. CDR1 MNHEY and CDR2 SMNVEV come from the germline V gene (reference sequence). The CDR3 contains 15 residues. With 5 bases clipped from V and 3 bases from J, the junction kept 7 bases outside the gene matches. The CDR3 bases are TGTGCCAGCAGTCCCCCGGGGACAGACTACAATGAGCAGTTCTTC. This translates into CASSPPGTDYNEQFF.

The chain combines TRBV24-1 with TRBJ1-2; D is undetermined. The length of the CDR3 is 14 residues. Germline assignment: CDR1 KGHDR and CDR2 SFDVKD. V lost 5 bases to trimming and J lost 3 bases, with 12 bases between them. The CDR3 DNA is TGTGCCACCAGTGGGCCGGGGTCTGACTATGGCTACACCTTC. Amino acids: CATSGPGSDYGYTF.

V gene TRBV6-5 combines with J gene TRBJ1-1; D remains ambiguous. The CDR3 covers 15 residues. Trimming shortened V by 4 bases and J by 2 bases, and 14 bases separated the two germline ends. Germline CDR1 MNHEY, CDR2 SVGAGI. The CDR3 sequence is CASSFSVQHNTEAFF. CDR3 sequence (DNA): TGTGCCAGCAGTTTTTCTGTACAGCACAACACTGAAGCTTTCTTT.

In DNA form, the CDR3 reads TGTGCCACCAGCAGAGATTTGGCAGCAACTAATGAAAAACTGTTTTTT. Amino acids: CATSRDLAATNEKLFF. The genes are TRBV15 and TRBJ1-4; D call uncertain. Deletions cut 0 bases from V and 0 bases from J, with 8 bases between. Per germline, CDR1 LNHNV and CDR2 YYDKDF (reference sequence). CDR3 length: 16 amino acids.

V is TRBV20-1 and J is TRBJ1-2, with 12 bases lining up with TRBD1. There are 17 residues in the CDR3. CDR1 is DFQATT and CDR2 is SNEGSKA in the germline V gene (reference sequence). V was clipped by 3 bases and J by 3 bases; unmatched bases: 11. CDR3 residues: CSARILGGQGAYYGYTF. CDR3 sequence (DNA): TGCAGTGCTAGGATCTTAGGGGGACAGGGGGCCTACTATGGCTACACCTTC.

The rearrangement joins TRBV3-1 to TRBJ2-7, with TRBD1 as a possible D gene (6 bases). V was trimmed by 0 bases and J by 2 bases, leaving 8 bases between them. Germline V gives CDR1 LGHDT, CDR2 YNNKEL (reference sequence). CDR3 length equals 14 residues. CDR3 bases: TGTGCCAGCAGCCAAGAGGGACAAGCCTACGAGCAGTACTTC. Its protein product is CASSQEGQAYEQYF.

The chain recombines TRBV18 with TRBJ2-2, with D maybe TRBD2 (6 bases). The V end lost 2 bases, the J end lost 7 bases, and 17 bases lay between the germline ends. This CDR3 is built from 16 residues. CDR1 is KGHSH, CDR2 LQKENI, per germline. CDR3 region: CASSPGSAGRNGELFF. The CDR3 DNA follows: TGTGCCAGCTCACCAGGGTCCGCAGGGAGGAACGGGGAGCTGTTTTTT.

There are many counts of this clonotype. The chain couples TRBV7-2 to TRBJ2-5; D gene ambiguous. V was pared by 5 bases and J by 1 base, with 14 bases between. Germline values: CDR1 SGHTA, CDR2 FQGNSA. The CDR3 runs 15 residues. CDR3 amino acids: CASSPPGRGQETQYF. The CDR3 region has the DNA TGTGCCAGCAGCCCCCCCGGCCGCGGCCAAGAGACCCAGTACTTC.

The gene calls are TRBV7-9 and TRBJ2-5; D remains ambiguous. The CDR3 spans 14 residues. Trimming took off 5 bases at V and 2 bases at J, with 12 bases between the two ends. Per the germline V gene, CDR1 is SEHNR and CDR2 is FQNEAQ (reference sequence). CDR3 nucleotides: TGTGCCAGCAGCGCACGGATCCCTCAAGAGACCCAGTACTTC. Its translation: CASSARIPQETQYF.

V gene TRBV7-2 combines with J gene TRBJ2-5, with TRBD1 identical over 9 bases. TRBJ2-1 matches the DNA end more closely, so the J call is doubtful. CDR1 and CDR2 from the germline V gene are SGHTA and FQGNSA. The CDR3 is 18 amino acids. This CDR3 reads CASSLVGGTGILYNEQFF. The DNA for the CDR3 is TGTGCCAGCAGCTTAGTCGGAGGGACAGGGATACTCTACAATGAGCAGTTCTTC.

Notes on this clonotype: Here the CDR3 omits its conserved ending phenylalanine or tryptophan, so a read error is the likely source. The chain couples TRBV29-1 to TRBJ2-4; perhaps TRBD1 as D (6 bases). Germline-derived CDR1 and CDR2 are SQVTM and ANQGSEA. Trimming removed 8 bases at V and 7 bases at J, with 15 bases between. CDR3 length: 12 amino acids. The CDR3 loop reads CSSTGFENIQYS. CDR3 coding DNA: TGCAGCTCGACAGGTTTTGAGAACATTCAGTACTCC.

This clonotype occurred a few times. DNA of the CDR3: TGCAGTGTCGACAGAAACACCGGGGAGCTGTTTTTT. This encodes CSVDRNTGELFF. The V and J genes are TRBV29-1 and TRBJ2-2, with D possibly TRBD1 on 5 matching bases. This CDR3 is built from 12 residues. The V gene's germline CDR1 is SQVTM and CDR2 ANQGSEA.

The rearrangement joins TRBV4-1 to TRBJ1-1, with 7 bases aligning to TRBD1. There are 15 residues in the CDR3. V lost 1 base to trimming and J lost 0 bases; unmatched junction nucleotides: 2. Germline CDR1 MGHRA, CDR2 YSYEKL. The CDR3, as DNA: TGCGCCAGCAGCCAAGCGACAGGGTTGAACACTGAAGCTTTCTTT. As protein: CASSQATGLNTEAFF.

This chain links TRBV12-3 or TRBV12-4 with TRBJ2-1; the D gene could be TRBD1 or TRBD2 (6 bases each). The CDR3 is 14 residues long. Deletions cut 6 bases from V and 8 bases from J, with 17 bases between. The CDR3: CASSSRGVWDEQFF. Here the CDR3 DNA reads TGTGCCAGCAGCTCGAGGGGGGTCTGGGATGAGCAGTTCTTC.

A few counts support this clonotype. The chain links TRBV28 to TRBJ1-4; no clear D gene. Germline V gene sequence: CDR1 MDHEN, CDR2 SYDVKM. The CDR3 loop spans 13 amino acids. V was pared by 1 base and J by 7 bases, with 7 bases between. The CDR3 loop reads CASSLSWSEKLFF. The CDR3, as DNA: TGTGCCAGCAGTTTATCATGGAGTGAAAAACTGTTTTTT.

The sample holds a few counts of this clonotype. The chain links TRBV19 to TRBJ1-2; D possibly corresponds to TRBD1 (6 bases). Trimming removed 7 bases at V and 6 bases at J, with 12 bases between. Germline CDR1 reads LNHDA; CDR2 reads SQIVND (reference sequence). The CDR3 totals 12 residues. The CDR3 DNA is TGTGCCAGTAACGGACAGCGGAATGGCTACACCTTC. Translated: CASNGQRNGYTF.

This clonotype was observed a few times. The chain couples TRBV5-5 to TRBJ2-1; TRBD1 aligns across 7 bases. This CDR3 region has 19 residues. Germline V gene sequence: CDR1 SGHKS, CDR2 YYEKEE (reference sequence). V dropped 3 bases and J dropped 0; count of bases not matched to a gene: 15. CDR3 coding DNA: TGTGCCAGCAGCTCCCAAAGGGACAGCCTATTGAGCTCCTACAATGAGCAGTTCTTC. Its protein product is CASSSQRDSLLSSYNEQFF.

The V and J genes are TRBV5-5 and TRBJ2-4, with 10 bases aligning to TRBD1. Germline lookup yields CDR1 SGHKS and CDR2 YYEKEE (reference sequence). CDR3 length: 17 amino acids. The ends lost 5 bases at V and 2 bases at J; junction bases unmatched: 10. The CDR3 reads CASSYSDRGLPKNIQYF. The CDR3 DNA follows: TGTGCCAGCAGTTATAGCGACAGGGGGCTACCCAAAAACATTCAGTACTTC.

The V gene is TRBV29-1, the J gene TRBJ2-1; D not resolved. The CDR3 has 13 residues. The V end was cut by 5 bases, the J end by 3 bases, with 11 bases between. The germline CDR1 and CDR2 sequences are SQVTM and ANQGSEA. In nucleotides, the CDR3 is TGCAGCGTTCCTTCCGAGGTCTACAATGAGCAGTTCTTC. This encodes CSVPSEVYNEQFF.

This clonotype was observed a handful of times. V and J are TRBV12-3 or TRBV12-4 and TRBJ2-1; TRBD2 matches 14 bases. There are 16 residues in the CDR3. With V trimmed by 5 bases and J by 7 bases, 7 bases remained unmatched. The CDR3 DNA reads as TGTGCCAGCAGTGGGGAGACTAGCGGGGGGGCAAATGAGCAGTTCTTC. This gives the protein CASSGETSGGANEQFF.

The chain combines TRBV7-2 with TRBJ2-7; D gene ambiguous. V lost 5 bases and J lost 3, with 14 bases in between. The CDR3 covers 14 residues. CDR1 SGHTA and CDR2 FQGNSA come from the germline V gene. CDR3 nucleotides: TGTGCCAGCAGCCTCCGGGCCCAGGACTACGAGCAGTACTTC. This sequence encodes CASSLRAQDYEQYF.

This clonotype was found a few times. CDR3 residues: CASSRFQSSGNTIYF. The CDR3, as DNA: TGTGCCAGCAGCCGATTTCAGAGCTCTGGAAACACCATATATTTT. The V gene is TRBV7-2, the J gene TRBJ1-3; D not resolved. The CDR3 loop spans 15 amino acids. V was trimmed by 5 bases and J by 0 bases, leaving 11 bases between them. Germline CDR1 SGHTA, CDR2 FQGNSA.

The chain employs TRBV2 and TRBJ1-6, with TRBD1 as a possible D gene (5 bases). V shed 6 bases and J shed 0 bases, with 12 bases lying between them. CDR3 size: 16 residues. From germline, CDR1 is SNHLY and CDR2 FYNNEI. The CDR3 is CASRSTGVSYNSPLHF. The CDR3 DNA sequence: TGTGCCAGCAGGTCCACAGGAGTCTCCTATAATTCACCCCTCCACTTT.